Listed below are T cell receptor beta chains from one sample, sequenced in a study of cytomegalovirus exposure and HLA in healthy donors. The data were produced by immunoSEQ multiplex PCR, yet TCRdb's version contains in-frame clones alone and is incomplete. The sample lists 120,000 to 150,000 clones; 60% to 85% were seen once. Sequenced material: PBMCs. The receptors shown here come from a middle-aged man in good health and CMV-seropositive. The conserved cysteine and the conserved F or W are not part of the CDR3 here. The order of the fields is D gene, J gene, clone size, V gene, CDR3 protein. The D gene is left open where the match is weak. Some rows have no size entry. The others give once, few or many, or a class for an expanded clone.

d_gene: NA
j_gene: TRBJ2-5
abundance: NA
v_gene: TRBV7-8
CDR3aa: ASSLGSTEETQY

d_gene: TRBD1
j_gene: TRBJ2-3
abundance: few
v_gene: TRBV30
CDR3aa: AWSRGQGPTDTQY

d_gene: NA
j_gene: TRBJ1-2
abundance: NA
v_gene: TRBV19
CDR3aa: ASSIVWIGTLYGYT

d_gene: NA
j_gene: TRBJ2-7
abundance: NA
v_gene: TRBV5-4
CDR3aa: ASSFGSSAYEQY

d_gene: TRBD1
j_gene: TRBJ2-5
abundance: NA
v_gene: TRBV18
CDR3aa: ASSQGQGFTETQY

d_gene: TRBD1
j_gene: TRBJ2-7
abundance: NA
v_gene: TRBV5-5
CDR3aa: ASSSTGSLSSYEQY

d_gene: NA
j_gene: TRBJ1-5
abundance: few
v_gene: TRBV29-1
CDR3aa: SALKGGGQPQH

d_gene: NA
j_gene: TRBJ2-5
abundance: NA
v_gene: TRBV6-5
CDR3aa: ASSPTRETQY

d_gene: TRBD2
j_gene: TRBJ2-1
abundance: NA
v_gene: TRBV10-1
CDR3aa: ASSGTRGGSSYNEQF

d_gene: NA
j_gene: TRBJ2-1
abundance: once
v_gene: TRBV29-1
CDR3aa: SAAPGDNEQF

d_gene: NA
j_gene: TRBJ1-1
abundance: NA
v_gene: TRBV10-3
CDR3aa: AISAVLIMNTEAF

d_gene: TRBD1
j_gene: TRBJ2-5
abundance: NA
v_gene: TRBV7-9
CDR3aa: ASGTGGQGALETQY

d_gene: TRBD1
j_gene: TRBJ1-3
abundance: few
v_gene: TRBV27
CDR3aa: ASSLRGAGNTIY

d_gene: NA
j_gene: TRBJ2-1
abundance: NA
v_gene: TRBV6-5
CDR3aa: ASSLTGNEQF

d_gene: NA
j_gene: TRBJ1-2
abundance: NA
v_gene: TRBV21-1
CDR3aa: AIAPGRGGNYGYT

d_gene: NA
j_gene: TRBJ2-5
abundance: once
v_gene: TRBV28
CDR3aa: ASSLPITYGETQY

d_gene: NA
j_gene: TRBJ1-4
abundance: NA
v_gene: TRBV7-6
CDR3aa: ASYNNEKLF